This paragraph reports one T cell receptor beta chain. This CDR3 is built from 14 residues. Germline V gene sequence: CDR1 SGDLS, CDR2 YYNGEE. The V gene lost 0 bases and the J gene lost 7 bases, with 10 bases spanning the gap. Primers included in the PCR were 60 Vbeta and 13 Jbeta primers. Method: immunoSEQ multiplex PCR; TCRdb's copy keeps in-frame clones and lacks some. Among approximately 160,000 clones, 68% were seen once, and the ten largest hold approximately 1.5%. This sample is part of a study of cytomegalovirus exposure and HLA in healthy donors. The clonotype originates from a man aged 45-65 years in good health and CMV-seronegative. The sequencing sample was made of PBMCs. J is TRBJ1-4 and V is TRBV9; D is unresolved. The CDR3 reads CASSVDYRGEKLFF. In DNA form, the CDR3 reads TGTGCCAGCAGCGTAGACTACCGGGGTGAAAAACTGTTTTTT.